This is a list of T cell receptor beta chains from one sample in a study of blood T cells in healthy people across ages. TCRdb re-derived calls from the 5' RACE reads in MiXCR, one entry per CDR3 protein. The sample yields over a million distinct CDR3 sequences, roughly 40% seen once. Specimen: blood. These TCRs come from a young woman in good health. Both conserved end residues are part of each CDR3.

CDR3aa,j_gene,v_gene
CAISAPPGEYSFGYTF,TRBJ1-2,TRBV10-3
CSASSANIQYF,TRBJ2-4,TRBV20-1
CASRPAPGQGGDEQFF,TRBJ2-1,TRBV25-1
CSASRRGWGEKLFF,TRBJ1-4,TRBV20-1
CASSLTVTYEQYF,TRBJ2-7,TRBV7-9
CSARAGGPHNEQFF,TRBJ2-1,TRBV20-1
CASSYLDDSLGQPQHF,TRBJ1-5,TRBV6-2/TRBV6-3
CASSFSEVANSPLHF,TRBJ1-6,TRBV12-3/TRBV12-4
CASSLTGRADTQYF,TRBJ2-3,TRBV10-1
CASSFGMETQYF,TRBJ2-5,TRBV5-1
CASSQKGQLNQPQHF,TRBJ1-5,TRBV21-1
CASSITTGNQPQHF,TRBJ1-5,TRBV6-5
CASSPQGGGVQETQYF,TRBJ2-5,TRBV4-1
CASNLPGLDSYNEQFF,TRBJ2-1,TRBV5-1
CASKGGRSPTDTQYF,TRBJ2-3,TRBV11-2
CASSLQEQETQYF,TRBJ2-5,TRBV3-1
CASSAEYRGDKTQYF,TRBJ2-5,TRBV6-5
CASSPEGGEGEKLFF,TRBJ1-4,TRBV9
CASDPGGAYNEQYF,-,TRBV5-1
CASALAGAYNEQFF,TRBJ2-1,TRBV7-2
CASSQSTTNYEQYF,-,TRBV23-1
CASSPVPPPGQGMGYGYTF,TRBJ1-2,TRBV18
CSAEGRASYNEQYF,-,TRBV20-1
CASSQADRDSPLHF,TRBJ1-6,TRBV4-2
CASSPADYEQYF,TRBJ2-7,TRBV18
CASSSTSRGTEAFF,TRBJ1-1,TRBV5-1
CASSEVMTAGGYTF,TRBJ1-2,TRBV6-1
CASREMGLAGEEQYF,TRBJ2-5,TRBV2
CASSLDLNYPGQMLDTQYF,TRBJ2-3,TRBV5-1
CASSQPTSGRYEQYF,-,TRBV4-1
CASSQMAPRRDEQYF,TRBJ2-5,TRBV14
CASSSAGGSSYEQYF,TRBJ2-7,TRBV27
CSPVVGGTDTQYF,TRBJ2-3,TRBV29-1
CASSPPASVFPQYGYTF,TRBJ1-2,TRBV12-3/TRBV12-4
CATSDPRQRGDYGYTF,TRBJ1-2,TRBV24-1
CASSLALDRVVNEKLFF,TRBJ1-4,TRBV7-2
CASSQYRGNYEQYF,TRBJ2-7,TRBV4-1
CASRPGQFTGGAFF,TRBJ1-1,TRBV28
CASSLGDRRLTEQYF,TRBJ2-7,TRBV28
CASTYITGVETQYF,TRBJ2-5,TRBV5-1